Listed here is a single T cell receptor (beta chain). Participant age was roughly 18 to 90 years, and participants resided in approximately 24 US areas. Libraries were prepared by immunoSEQ multiplex PCR; TCRdb keeps only in-frame clonotypes and omits some of them. The table includes 120,000 to 150,000 clones, roughly 80% detected once. This sample is drawn from a study of blood T cell repertoires in COVID-19. Study background: Collection of acute and convalescent COVID-19 samples took place in the United States, Italy and Spain. Nucleic acid was either cDNA or gDNA, and it came from T cells, B-cell-depleted T cells, or PBMCs.

Germline loops: CDR1 MNHEY, CDR2 SVGAGI. This CDR3 has 13 residues. V was cut by 6 bases and J by 9 bases, with 18 bases left in between. This chain links TRBV6-5 with TRBJ2-7, with a possible D match to TRBD1 (5 bases). The sequence was collected from a man aged 40-55 years with acute COVID-19. Sample: PBMCs or T cells enriched from blood (not recorded which). The chain's CDR3 is CASSPRVFSGQYF. In DNA, the CDR3 is TGTGCCAGCAGCCCCAGGGTTTTCTCGGGGCAGTACTTC.